The 32 T cell receptor beta chains presented below share a single source sample, sequenced in a study of blood T cell repertoires in COVID-19. Clones were read by immunoSEQ multiplex PCR, and TCRdb kept only the in-frame ones, dropping some. This table holds 85,000 to 90,000 clones, less than 95% found once. The specimen was peripheral blood. All receptors derive from a human donor with active COVID-19. The donor label of this sample is uncertain.

By sample fraction, this clone is medium-sized. The J gene is TRBJ2-7, the V gene TRBV19, with TRBD1 matching over 8 bases. The germline CDR1 and CDR2 sequences are LNHDA and SQIVND (reference sequence). The trim removed 5 bases at V and 5 bases at J, leaving 8 bases unmatched. The CDR3 covers 14 residues. CDR3 DNA: TGTGCCAGTAGTGCGGGACAGGCAAGCCACGAGCAGTACTTC. Its translation is CASSAGQASHEQYF.

This clone showed up just once. The chain employs TRBV7-8 and TRBJ2-1; D call uncertain. Trimming shortened V by 5 bases and J by 4 bases, and 12 bases separated the two germline ends. This CDR3 is built from 14 residues. The germline CDR1 and CDR2 sequences are SGHVS and FQNEAQ. This CDR3 is CASSPRAAYNEQFF. The CDR3 DNA reads as TGTGCCAGCAGCCCGCGTGCGGCGTACAATGAGCAGTTCTTC.

The gene calls are TRBV14 and TRBJ2-1; 8 bases line up with TRBD2. This CDR3 comprises 15 residues. V gave up 4 bases and J gave up 7 bases; unmatched junction bases: 9. From germline, CDR1 is SGHDN and CDR2 FVKESK. The CDR3: CASSPSGLVMNEQFF. The DNA of the CDR3 is TGTGCCAGCAGCCCATCGGGACTAGTCATGAATGAGCAGTTCTTC.

The chain is built from TRBV19 and TRBJ1-1; possible D gene TRBD1, 6 bases. V was cut by 5 bases and J by 1 base, with 20 bases left in between. CDR1 and CDR2 (germline): LNHDA, SQIVND (reference sequence). CDR3 length: 17 residues. The CDR3 reads CASSGELLDRTNTEAFF. DNA for the CDR3: TGTGCCAGTAGTGGCGAACTCTTAGACAGGACGAACACTGAAGCTTTCTTT.

This chain uses TRBV27 with TRBJ2-5, with D possibly TRBD2 on 6 matching bases. Germline assignment: CDR1 MNHEY and CDR2 SMNVEV (reference sequence). V was pared by 0 bases and J by 2 bases, with 10 bases between. The CDR3 sequence is 15 residues long. The CDR3 DNA sequence: TGTGCCAGCAGTTTATCGGGGACTGAACAAGAGACCCAGTACTTC. This codes for CASSLSGTEQETQYF.

The CDR3 sequence: CASSHPRDRGRGETQYF. In DNA form, the CDR3 reads TGTGCCAGCAGCCACCCCCGGGACAGGGGGCGCGGGGAGACCCAGTACTTC. V and J are TRBV3-1 (or the pseudogene TRBV3-2) and TRBJ2-5, with 12 bases identical to TRBD1. Germline assignment: CDR1 LGHDT and CDR2 YNNKEL (reference sequence). CDR3 length: 17 residues. With V trimmed by 3 bases and J by 5 bases, 10 bases remained unmatched.

The J gene is TRBJ1-1, the V gene TRBV11-2; no clear D. The CDR3 consists of 14 residues. Deletions cut 1 base from V and 6 bases from J, with 12 bases between. CDR1 is SGHAT, CDR2 FQNNGV, per germline. The CDR3 DNA follows: TGTGCCAGCAGCTTAGCTTCCAGGATCCCTGAAGCTTTCTTT. Protein sequence: CASSLASRIPEAFF.

The chain has TRBV28 and TRBJ1-2, with a tentative D call TRBD1 (6 bases). Germline CDR1 MDHEN, CDR2 SYDVKM. The CDR3 covers 15 residues. V shed 4 bases and J shed 8 bases, with 20 bases lying between them. CDR3 in amino acids: CASSSAGTTIGGYTF. CDR3 sequence (DNA): TGTGCCAGCAGTTCTGCTGGGACAACTATCGGGGGCTACACCTTC.

This chain uses TRBV5-1 with TRBJ2-7; 12 nucleotides align to TRBD2. The ends lost 2 bases at V and 1 base at J; junction bases unmatched: 10. CDR1 and CDR2 from the germline V gene are SGHRS and YFSETQ. The CDR3 has 18 amino acids. This CDR3 is CASSFTSGGFLLSYEQYF. The CDR3 bases are TGCGCCAGCAGCTTTACTAGCGGGGGGTTTCTCCTTTCCTACGAGCAGTACTTC.

The chain recombines TRBV7-2 with TRBJ2-7; 9 bases agree with TRBD2. Germline assignment: CDR1 SGHTA and CDR2 FQGNSA. J gave up 4 bases and V 5 bases, and 6 bases lay outside the gene matches. The CDR3 consists of 14 residues. CDR3 DNA sequence: TGTGCCAGCAGCCGCGCGGGGGGGGCATACGAGCAGTACTTC. It specifies CASSRAGGAYEQYF.

This chain links TRBV7-2 with TRBJ2-6; no clear D gene. This CDR3 spans 14 amino acids. V lost 2 bases, J lost 4 bases, and 6 bases lay in between. Germline V lookup: CDR1 SGHTA, CDR2 FQGNSA. In DNA, the CDR3 is TGTGCCAGCAGCTTAAATGAGGGGGCCAACGTCCTGACTTTC. Translated, it gives CASSLNEGANVLTF.

This clone came up a few times. The chain carries TRBV12-3 or TRBV12-4 and TRBJ1-1, with 8 bases that match TRBD1. V lost 11 bases and J lost 8; bases outside the gene matches: 10. CDR3 length equals 12 residues. CDR3 nucleotides: TGTGCCGGATCAAAAACAGGGGGGGAAGCTTTCTTT. Translation: CAGSKTGGEAFF.

The chain links TRBV14 to TRBJ2-3, with 11 bases fitting TRBD2. The CDR3 is made up of 16 amino acids. CDR1 is SGHDN and CDR2 is FVKESK in the germline V gene. J gave up 2 bases and V 2 bases, and 3 bases lay outside the gene matches. Here the CDR3 DNA reads TGTGCCAGCAGCCAAATTAGCGGGGGGGCCACAGATACGCAGTATTTT. It translates to CASSQISGGATDTQYF.

This chain joins TRBV5-1 and TRBJ2-5; D possibly corresponds to TRBD1 (6 bases). Germline CDR1 reads SGHRS; CDR2 reads YFSETQ. The CDR3 runs to 13 residues. V gave up 2 bases and J gave up 4 bases, with 9 bases separating them. The CDR3 bases are TGCGCCAGCAGCTTAGAAGGGGGAGAGACCCAGTACTTC. Encoded protein: CASSLEGGETQYF. Using reference TRBV5-1 and TRBJ2-5 for the parts outside the CDR3, the full variable domain is KAGVTQTPRYLIKTRGQQVTLSCSPISGHRSVSWYQQTPGQGLQFLFEYFSETQRNKGNFPGRFSGRQFSNSRSEMNVSTLELGDSALYLCASSLEGGETQYFGPGTRLLVL.

This chain uses TRBV7-8 with TRBJ2-5, with D maybe TRBD2 (6 bases). The CDR3 runs to 15 residues. V was clipped by 3 bases and J by 5 bases, with 16 bases between them. Per germline, CDR1 SGHVS and CDR2 FQNEAQ. The DNA of the CDR3 is TGTGCCAGCAGCTTCCGGGACTCCTCTCGGGAGACCCAGTACTTC. Protein sequence: CASSFRDSSRETQYF. The full variable domain, in which reference TRBV7-8 and TRBJ2-5 provide the parts outside the CDR3, is GAGVSQSPRYKVAKRGQDVALRCDPISGHVSLFWYQQALGQGPEFLTYFQNEAQLDKSGLPSDRFFAERPEGSVSTLKIQRTQQEDSAVYLCASSFRDSSRETQYFGPGTRLLVL.

The V and J genes are TRBV28 and TRBJ1-1; TRBD1 matches at 9 bases. Germline loops: CDR1 MDHEN, CDR2 SYDVKM. V lost 3 bases to trimming and J lost 4 bases; unmatched junction nucleotides: 15. The CDR3 consists of 18 residues. The CDR3 nucleotides are TGTGCCAGCAGTTTTCTCCAAGGCGGGACAGGGAGGGCCACTGAAGCTTTCTTT. Amino acid sequence: CASSFLQGGTGRATEAFF.

V usage is TRBV27 and J usage is TRBJ1-6, with a tentative D call TRBD1 (6 bases). V lost 7 bases, J lost 7 bases, and 14 bases lay in between. The CDR3 sequence is 14 residues long. Germline lookup yields CDR1 MNHEY and CDR2 SMNVEV (reference sequence). The CDR3 reads CASTSGTSNSPLHF. DNA for the CDR3: TGTGCCAGCACCTCCGGGACAAGCAATTCACCCCTCCACTTT.

This chain connects TRBV5-1 to TRBJ2-7; no reliable D call. Trimming left V 2 bases short and J 5 bases short, with 20 bases between. CDR1 is SGHRS, CDR2 YFSETQ, per germline. The CDR3 runs 16 residues. DNA of the CDR3: TGCGCCAGCAGCTTAACTCTTGGCGGAGCTTTGCACGAGCAGTACTTC. Translated: CASSLTLGGALHEQYF.

The V call is TRBV5-5, the J call TRBJ2-7; tentatively, D is TRBD2 (5 bases). This CDR3 has 14 residues. Germline loops: CDR1 SGHKS, CDR2 YYEKEE (reference sequence). Trimming removed 4 bases from V and 4 bases from J, with 15 bases in between. The CDR3 reads CASSGLEDLYEQYF. The CDR3, as DNA: TGTGCCAGCAGCGGCTTGGAGGACTTATACGAGCAGTACTTC.

This clone was recorded once. This sequence joins TRBV2 and TRBJ2-7; 9 bases are a match to TRBD1. CDR3 size: 13 residues. The ends lost 7 bases at V and 5 bases at J; junction bases unmatched: 6. Germline V lookup: CDR1 SNHLY, CDR2 FYNNEI. CDR3 coding DNA: TGTGCCAGCACTGGGACAGGGCTCGACGAGCAGTACTTC. It encodes CASTGTGLDEQYF.

The gene calls are TRBV11-3 and TRBJ2-5; 8 bases align to TRBD1. CDR1 is SGHNT and CDR2 is YENEEA in the germline V gene. V dropped 1 base and J dropped 4; count of bases not matched to a gene: 2. The CDR3 totals 14 residues. The chain's CDR3 is CASSLAGGRETQYF. The CDR3 nucleotides are TGTGCCAGCAGCTTAGCAGGGGGCCGAGAGACCCAGTACTTC.

This sequence joins TRBV6-4 and TRBJ1-6; D not resolved. Trimming took 8 bases from V and 5 from J, leaving 13 bases between them. CDR1 and CDR2 (germline): MRHNA, SNTAGT. The CDR3 extends over 14 amino acids. In DNA, the CDR3 is TGTGCCAGCGCACCGGACGGGGATAATTCACCCCTCCACTTT. The encoded protein is CASAPDGDNSPLHF.

This CDR3 is CASSLSQRGTDTQYF. The CDR3 nucleotides are TGTGCCAGCAGCTTGTCACAGCGGGGCACAGATACGCAGTATTTT. This chain links TRBV5-5 with TRBJ2-3, with D perhaps matching TRBD2 (6 bases). V lost 1 base, J lost 1 base, and 10 bases lay in between. Germline lookup yields CDR1 SGHKS and CDR2 YYEKEE (reference sequence). The length of the CDR3 is 15 residues.

V is TRBV2 and J is TRBJ1-4, with D possibly TRBD1 on 6 matching bases. There are 15 residues in the CDR3. In germline, CDR1 is SNHLY, CDR2 FYNNEI. The V and J ends lost 1 base and 11 bases respectively, with 17 bases between them. The CDR3 DNA sequence: TGTGCCAGCAGTGAAGGACAGGCAGCGAGTTCGAAACTGTTTTTT. Translating gives CASSEGQAASSKLFF.

This clone has only a few counts. The J gene is TRBJ2-7, the V gene TRBV4-3, with TRBD1 matching 11 bases. V dropped 2 bases and J dropped 2; count of bases not matched to a gene: 8. From germline, CDR1 is LGHNA and CDR2 YSLEER. This CDR3 is built from 17 residues. The CDR3 loop reads CASSQHGGQGDTYEQYF. The CDR3 region has the DNA TGCGCCAGCAGCCAACATGGGGGACAGGGGGATACCTACGAGCAGTACTTC.

The V gene is TRBV2, the J gene TRBJ2-7; 9 bases match TRBD1. The V gene end was trimmed by 3 bases and the J gene end by 0 bases; junction bases not matched to a gene: 9. CDR1 and CDR2 (germline): SNHLY, FYNNEI. CDR3 length equals 17 residues. In DNA, the CDR3 is TGTGCCAGCAGTGATAATATCCGGGACAGGGCCTCCTACGAGCAGTACTTC. It is translated as CASSDNIRDRASYEQYF.

This clone was recorded only once. The chain recombines TRBV4-3 with TRBJ2-3, with 8 bases lining up with TRBD2. Germline V gives CDR1 LGHNA, CDR2 YSLEER. CDR3 length: 17 amino acids. J gave up 4 bases and V 0 bases, and 9 bases lay outside the gene matches. The CDR3 region is CASSQDWRGARADTQYF. The DNA for the CDR3 is TGCGCCAGCAGCCAAGATTGGCGGGGGGCCAGAGCAGATACGCAGTATTTT.

CDR3 loop: CATGTSQADEQYF. The CDR3 region has the DNA TGCGCCACCGGGACTAGCCAGGCCGACGAGCAGTACTTC. The V call is TRBV10-1, the J call TRBJ2-7, with 9 bases aligning to TRBD2. The CDR3 spans 13 residues. Germline V gives CDR1 WNHNN, CDR2 SYGVQD (reference sequence). Trimming cost V 10 bases and J 5 bases; bases outside gene matches: 9.

The chain links TRBV6-1 to TRBJ2-5; 7 bases match TRBD2. Germline V gene lookup returns CDR1 MNHNS and CDR2 SASEGT. The CDR3 sequence is 14 residues long. V lost 2 bases to trimming and J lost 2 bases; unmatched junction nucleotides: 2. CDR3 amino acids: CASSEWGLQETQYF. The CDR3 DNA is TGTGCCAGCAGTGAATGGGGACTACAAGAGACCCAGTACTTC.

The CDR3: CASSLAGGTNTGELFF. CDR3 DNA: TGTGCCAGCAGCTTAGCGGGGGGAACGAACACCGGGGAGCTGTTTTTT. The chain combines TRBV7-3 with TRBJ2-2; 8 positions agree with TRBD2. This CDR3 has 16 residues. The V gene end was trimmed by 2 bases and the J gene end by 0 bases; junction bases not matched to a gene: 2. Germline CDR1 is SGHTA and CDR2 is FQGTGA. The full variable domain, its missing parts supplied by reference TRBV7-3 and TRBJ2-2, is GAGVSQTPSNKVTEKGKYVELRCDPISGHTALYWYRQSLGQGPEFLIYFQGTGAADDSGLPNDRFFAVRPEGSVSTLKIQRTERGDSAVYLCASSLAGGTNTGELFFGEGSRLTVL.

This clone was picked up a small number of times. This chain uses TRBV2 with TRBJ2-7; 11 nucleotides align to TRBD2. The ends lost 6 bases at V and 4 bases at J; junction bases unmatched: 11. Germline loops: CDR1 SNHLY, CDR2 FYNNEI. There are 16 residues in the CDR3. Here the CDR3 reads CASRRDLAGGSYEQYF. In nucleotides, the CDR3 is TGTGCCAGCAGGCGCGACCTAGCGGGGGGCAGTTACGAGCAGTACTTC.

CDR3 nucleotide sequence: TGTGCCAGCCGGGACAGGGGGGGGAACACTGAAGCTTTCTTT. Its protein is CASRDRGGNTEAFF. The chain carries TRBV6-5 and TRBJ1-1; TRBD1 matches 11 bases. With V trimmed by 8 bases and J by 1 base, 3 bases remained unmatched. CDR3 size: 14 residues. Germline lookup yields CDR1 MNHEY and CDR2 SVGAGI.